The entry that follows covers one T cell receptor (beta chain) sequence. One end of the junction fails to match germline, which may point to a read error. The source of the sample is a study of preoperative IRX-2 immunotherapy in early breast cancer. Stated treatment: preoperative locoregional IRX-2 cytokine immunotherapy. Samples came from a phase Ib trial of preoperative locoregional IRX-2 cytokine immunotherapy. Germline V lookup: CDR1 SGHNT, CDR2 YYREEE (reference sequence). This CDR3 comprises 15 residues. Here immunoSEQ multiplex PCR was the method, and the copy in TCRdb shows in-frame clones only, minus some. The data contain around 62,000 clones, approximately 93% of them singletons.

The J gene is TRBJ1-2, the V gene TRBV5-4, with D perhaps TRBD1 (5 bases). The biological material was taken from a patient treated with IRX-2 immunotherapy. The clonotype comes from a human donor with breast cancer. CDR3 nucleotides: TGCGCCAGCAGCTTGTCCCTTGGGGGAGGGGACGGCTACACCTTC. It specifies CASSLSLGGGDGYTF.